A selection of T cell receptor beta chains follows, all from one sample in a study of cytomegalovirus exposure and HLA in healthy donors. Assay used: immunoSEQ multiplex PCR; TCRdb lists only in-frame clones, some missing. The sample shows around 150,000 clones, about 80% of them seen only once. The sample taken for sequencing was PBMCs. The receptors derive from a man in his forties in good health and CMV-seronegative. Both conserved end residues are part of each CDR3. A D gene is named only where the DNA matches it firmly. The listing skips clone size in some rows; elsewhere it reads once, few, many or a size class.

>TRBJ1-4|-|TRBV6-1|-
TGTGCCAGCAGTGAAGTCCTCGGGGCGGGGGAAAAACTGTTTTTT
CASSEVLGAGEKLFF
>TRBJ2-5|TRBD2|TRBV11-2|-
TGTGCCAGCAGCTTGGGAGGGTTTGAGACCCAGTACTTC
CASSLGGFETQYF
>TRBJ2-1|TRBD2|TRBV5-4|-
TGTGCCAGCAGCCTCTGGACTAGCGGGAGGCTTCGAAATGAGCAGTTCTTC
CASSLWTSGRLRNEQFF
>TRBJ2-5|-|TRBV28|-
TGTGCCAGCAGTAAGCCAGGGGCGTCGGGTGGTACCCAGTACTTC
CASSKPGASGGTQYF
>TRBJ2-7|-|TRBV9|-
TGTGCCAGCAGCGTAGGGGGGCCTGGCAGGGGCTGGCTAGGCCCCTACGAGCAGTACTTC
CASSVGGPGRGWLGPYEQYF
>TRBJ2-1|-|TRBV29-1|-
TGCAGCGTTGAATCCGACAGGTTTTCCTACAATGAGCAGTTCTTC
CSVESDRFSYNEQFF
>TRBJ2-1|TRBD2|TRBV5-1|-
TGCGCCAGCAGCTTGGCGGGCGGGAGTCGGTACAATGAGCAGTTCTTC
CASSLAGGSRYNEQFF
>TRBJ1-5|-|TRBV28|-
TGTGCCAGCGGCACAGGCAGCAATCAGCCCCAGCATTTT
CASGTGSNQPQHF
>TRBJ2-2|-|TRBV5-6|once
TGTGCCAGCAGCTTGGGGGGGCGACTGGGCACCGGGGAGCTGTTTTTT
CASSLGGRLGTGELFF
>TRBJ2-1|-|TRBV5-6|-
TGTGCCAGCGGGTGGGGGGGCGGACAAAACAATGAGCAGTTCTTC
CASGWGGGQNNEQFF
>TRBJ1-4|-|TRBV5-6|-
TGTGCCAGCAGCTTGTTGTGGCAGGGCTCTGCAACTAATGAAAAACTGTTTTTT
CASSLLWQGSATNEKLFF
>TRBJ1-2|-|TRBV6-1|-
TGTGCCAGCAGCCCCCGGAGGGACTATGGCTACACCTTC
CASSPRRDYGYTF
>TRBJ2-1|TRBD2|TRBV7-2|-
TGTGCCAGCAGCTTAGTCGGCGGGAGGGGAGGCAATGAGCAGTTCTTC
CASSLVGGRGGNEQFF
>TRBJ2-7|TRBD2|TRBV7-9|-
TGTGCCAGCAGCTACCGGGGACTAGCGGGACTCGACGAGCAGTACTTC
CASSYRGLAGLDEQYF
>TRBJ2-7|-|TRBV27|-
TGTGCCAGCAGTTTAATTAGTGGCGAGCAGTACTTC
CASSLISGEQYF
>TRBJ1-2|-|TRBV7-9|-
TGTGCCAGCAGCTTAGCTGGGGAGACGTACGGCTACACCTTC
CASSLAGETYGYTF
>TRBJ2-7|-|TRBV6-5|-
TGTGCCAGCAGTTATGAAGTTGGTCTCGAGCAGTACTTC
CASSYEVGLEQYF
>TRBJ2-5|TRBD1|TRBV30|few
TGTGCCTGCCGACAGGACCTCAGGGGGCAAGAGACCCAGTACTTC
CACRQDLRGQETQYF
>TRBJ2-4|TRBD1|TRBV7-8|-
TGTGCCAGCAGCCCCTCCGGGACAGGGAACAGTCAGTACTTC
CASSPSGTGNSQYF
>TRBJ2-2|-|TRBV5-1|-
TGCGCCAGCACCATTACAGGGTACACCGGGGAGCTGTTTTTT
CASTITGYTGELFF
>TRBJ2-1|TRBD2|TRBV6-4|-
TGTGCCAGCAGCGAACTAGCGGGAGGGCCCAATGAGCAGTTCTTC
CASSELAGGPNEQFF
>TRBJ1-1|TRBD1|TRBV6-1|-
TGTGCCAGCAGTGAAGTACCGACAGGGCTAATGAACACTGAAGCCTTCTTT
CASSEVPTGLMNTEAFF
>TRBJ2-7|TRBD2|TRBV6-5|-
TGTGCCAGCACCCTCGGCGGGACTAGCGGCGAGCAGTACTTC
CASTLGGTSGEQYF
>TRBJ2-3|-|TRBV14|-
TGTGCCAGCAGCCAAGTGATCGGGGACACAGATACGCAGTATTTT
CASSQVIGDTDTQYF
>TRBJ1-1|TRBD1|TRBV25-1|-
TGTGCCAGCAGAGGACAGGGGAAAACTGAAGCTTTCTTT
CASRGQGKTEAFF
>TRBJ2-7|TRBD2|TRBV5-1|-
TGCGCCAGCAGCGCCGGGACTAGTCTTTACGAGCAGTACTTC
CASSAGTSLYEQYF
>TRBJ2-7|-|TRBV5-6|-
TGTGCCAGCAGCCCTGGTCGTGGTAGCGGCGTCTACGAGCAGTACTTC
CASSPGRGSGVYEQYF
>TRBJ1-1|-|TRBV11-3|-
TGTGCCAGCAGCCTATCGACAGGAGGGAACACTGAAGCTTTCTTT
CASSLSTGGNTEAFF
>TRBJ2-1|TRBD2|TRBV7-9|-
TGTGCCAGCAGGACTAGCGCTTACAATGAGCAGTTCTTC
CASRTSAYNEQFF
>TRBJ1-1|-|TRBV4-3|-
TGCGCCAGCAGCCAAGATCGGTTTGGTAAGACTGAAGCTTTCTTT
CASSQDRFGKTEAFF
>TRBJ1-1|TRBD1|TRBV7-2|-
TGTGCCAGCAGACCACAGCAGGGGGTAGAGTTAGGGAACACTGAAGCTTTCTTT
CASRPQQGVELGNTEAFF
>TRBJ1-1|-|TRBV30|-
TGTGCCTCCCGAATAGCGGTGAACACTGAAGCTTTCTTT
CASRIAVNTEAFF
>TRBJ2-7|TRBD2|TRBV5-1|-
TGCGCCAGCAGGCGGGACTATAAGGCGTACGAGCAGTACTTC
CASRRDYKAYEQYF
>TRBJ2-2|TRBD2|TRBV28|-
TGTGCCAGTCATCCCCTAGCGGGAGGGAATACCGGGGAGCTGTTTTTT
CASHPLAGGNTGELFF
>TRBJ2-2|-|TRBV9|-
TGTGCCAGCAGACTCCCTGGTAGCGACAACACCGGGGAGCTGTTTTTT
CASRLPGSDNTGELFF
>TRBJ2-7|TRBD2|TRBV5-6|few
TGTGCCAGCAGCTTGGTAGCGGGAGTAAAGGAGCAGTACTTC
CASSLVAGVKEQYF
>TRBJ2-7|-|TRBV15|-
TGTGCCACCAGCCCCAGGTCTGGCAGCTACGAGCAGTACTTC
CATSPRSGSYEQYF